The present T cell receptor beta chain was sequenced within a study of blood T cell repertoires in COVID-19. TCRdb's table, derived via immunoSEQ multiplex PCR, lists solely in-frame clones and lacks some. The data contain some 130,000 clones, 65% to 85% of them singletons. The CDR3 loop spans 14 amino acids. Trimming left V 5 bases short and J 0 bases short, with 10 bases between. CDR1 and CDR2 from the germline V gene are SGHVS and FNYEAQ. This clone was recorded only once. V usage is TRBV7-6 and J usage is TRBJ1-1; D call uncertain. The receptor was derived from a woman older than 75 with acute or convalescent COVID-19. The specimen sequenced was peripheral blood. In DNA, the CDR3 is TGTGCCAGCAGCCGGGGTGGAGTGAACACTGAAGCTTTCTTT. Translation: CASSRGGVNTEAFF.